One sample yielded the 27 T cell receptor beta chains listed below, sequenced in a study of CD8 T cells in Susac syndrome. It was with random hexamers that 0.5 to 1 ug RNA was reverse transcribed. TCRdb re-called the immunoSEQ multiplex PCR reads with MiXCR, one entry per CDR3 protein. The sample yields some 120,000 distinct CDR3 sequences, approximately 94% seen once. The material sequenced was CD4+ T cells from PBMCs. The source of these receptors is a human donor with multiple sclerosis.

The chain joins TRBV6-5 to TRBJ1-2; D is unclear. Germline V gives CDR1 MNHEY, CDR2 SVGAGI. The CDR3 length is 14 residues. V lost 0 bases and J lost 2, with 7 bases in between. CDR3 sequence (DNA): TGTGCCAGCAGTTACTCGGACGCCAACTATGGCTACACCTTC. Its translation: CASSYSDANYGYTF.

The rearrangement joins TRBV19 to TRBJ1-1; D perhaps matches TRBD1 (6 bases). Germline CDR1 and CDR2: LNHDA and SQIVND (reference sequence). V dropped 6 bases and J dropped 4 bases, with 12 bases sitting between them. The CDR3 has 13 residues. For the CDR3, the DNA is TGTGCCAGTAGCCAGACAGGTGGCACTGAAGCTTTCTTT. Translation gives CASSQTGGTEAFF.

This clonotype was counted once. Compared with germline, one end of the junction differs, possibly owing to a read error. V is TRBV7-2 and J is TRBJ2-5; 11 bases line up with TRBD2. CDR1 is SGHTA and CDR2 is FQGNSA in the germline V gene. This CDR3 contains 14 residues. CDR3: CASSLAGGKETQYF. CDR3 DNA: TGTGCCAGCAGCCTAGCGGGGGGCAAAGAGACCCAGTACTTC. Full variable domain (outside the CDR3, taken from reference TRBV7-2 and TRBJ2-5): GAGVSQSPSNKVTEKGKDVELRCDPISGHTALYWYRQSLGQGLEFLIYFQGNSAPDKSGLPSDRFSAERTGGSVSTLTIQRTQQEDSAVYLCASSLAGGKETQYFGPGTRLLVL.

As DNA, the CDR3 is TGTGCCTGGAGCAGGGACAGGGGACGGGAGACCCAGTACTTC. This sequence encodes CAWSRDRGRETQYF. This chain connects TRBV30 to TRBJ2-5; 10 bases are shared with TRBD1. Germline lookup yields CDR1 GTSNPN and CDR2 SVGIG (reference sequence). J was trimmed by 5 bases and V by 3 bases; bases with no gene match: 6. The CDR3 is made up of 14 amino acids.

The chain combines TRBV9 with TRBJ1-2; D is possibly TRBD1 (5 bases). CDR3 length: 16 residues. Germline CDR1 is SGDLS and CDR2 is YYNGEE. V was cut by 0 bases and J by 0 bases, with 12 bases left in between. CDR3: CASSVDPGLTNYGYTF. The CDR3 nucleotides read TGTGCCAGCAGCGTAGACCCGGGACTCACTAACTATGGCTACACCTTC.

CDR3 nucleotides: TGCGCCAGCAGTCAATCCGGCCGTCAGCCAAAAAACATTCAGTACTTC. It is translated as CASSQSGRQPKNIQYF. The chain links TRBV23-1 to TRBJ2-4; D is uncertain. TRBV23-1 is assigned to the ORF class and has an uncertain function. Trimming took off 0 bases at V and 4 bases at J, with 13 bases between the two ends. CDR3 length: 16 amino acids.

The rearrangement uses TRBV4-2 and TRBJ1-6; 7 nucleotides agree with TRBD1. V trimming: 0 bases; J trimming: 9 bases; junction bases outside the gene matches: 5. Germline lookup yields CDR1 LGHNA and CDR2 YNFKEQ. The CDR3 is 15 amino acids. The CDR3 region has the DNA TGTGCCAGCAGCCAAGATGCCAGGGGGAGTTCACCCCTCCACTTT. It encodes CASSQDARGSSPLHF.

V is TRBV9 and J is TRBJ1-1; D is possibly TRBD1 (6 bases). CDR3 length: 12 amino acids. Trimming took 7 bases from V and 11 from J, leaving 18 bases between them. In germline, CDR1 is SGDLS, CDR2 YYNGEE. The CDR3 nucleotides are TGTGCCAGCGGAGGGGGGGGTTTTAAGGCTTTCTTT. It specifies CASGGGGFKAFF.

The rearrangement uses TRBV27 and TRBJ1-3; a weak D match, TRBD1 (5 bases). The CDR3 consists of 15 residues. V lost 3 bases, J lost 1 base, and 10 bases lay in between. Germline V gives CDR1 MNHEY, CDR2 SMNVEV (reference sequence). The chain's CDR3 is CASSFSGSSGNTIYF. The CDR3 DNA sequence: TGTGCCAGCAGTTTTTCAGGGTCTTCTGGAAACACCATATATTTT.

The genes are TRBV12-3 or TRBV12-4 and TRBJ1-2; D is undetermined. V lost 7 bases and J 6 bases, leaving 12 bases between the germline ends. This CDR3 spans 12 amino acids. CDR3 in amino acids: CASIPQVDGYTF. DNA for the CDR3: TGTGCCAGCATCCCCCAGGTGGATGGCTACACCTTC.

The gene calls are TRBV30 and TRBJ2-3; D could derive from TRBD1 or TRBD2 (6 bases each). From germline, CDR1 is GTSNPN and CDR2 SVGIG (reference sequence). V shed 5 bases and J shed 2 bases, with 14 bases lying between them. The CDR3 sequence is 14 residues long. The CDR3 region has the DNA TGTGCCTGGGGCGGGACACGGCACACAGATACGCAGTATTTT. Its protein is CAWGGTRHTDTQYF.

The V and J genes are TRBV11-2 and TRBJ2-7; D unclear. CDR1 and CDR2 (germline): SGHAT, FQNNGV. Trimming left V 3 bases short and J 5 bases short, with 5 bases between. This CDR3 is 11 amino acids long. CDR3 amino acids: CASSFNHEQYF. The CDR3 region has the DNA TGTGCCAGCAGCTTTAACCACGAGCAGTACTTC. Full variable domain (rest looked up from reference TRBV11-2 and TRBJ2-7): EAGVAQSPRYKIIEKRQSVAFWCNPISGHATLYWYQQILGQGPKLLIQFQNNGVVDDSQLPKDRFSAERLKGVDSTLKIQPAKLEDSAVYLCASSFNHEQYFGPGTRLTVT.

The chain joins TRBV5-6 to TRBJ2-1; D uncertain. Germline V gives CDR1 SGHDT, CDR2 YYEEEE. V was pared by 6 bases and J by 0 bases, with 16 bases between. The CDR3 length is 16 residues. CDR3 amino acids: CASTSWPQRSYNEQFF. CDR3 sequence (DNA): TGTGCCAGCACCTCTTGGCCCCAACGCTCCTACAATGAGCAGTTCTTC.

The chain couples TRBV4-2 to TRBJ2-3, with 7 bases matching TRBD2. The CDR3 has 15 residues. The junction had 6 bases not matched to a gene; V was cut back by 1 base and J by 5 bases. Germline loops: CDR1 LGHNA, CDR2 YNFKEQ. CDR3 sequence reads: CASSQVAGVIDTQYF. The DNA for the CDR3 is TGTGCCAGCAGCCAAGTGGCGGGAGTAATAGATACGCAGTATTTT.

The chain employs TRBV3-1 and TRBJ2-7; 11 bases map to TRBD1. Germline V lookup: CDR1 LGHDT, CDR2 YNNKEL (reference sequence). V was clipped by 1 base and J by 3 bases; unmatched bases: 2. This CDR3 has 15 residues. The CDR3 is CASSQVGQGDYEQYF. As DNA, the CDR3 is TGTGCCAGCAGCCAAGTGGGACAGGGGGACTACGAGCAGTACTTC.

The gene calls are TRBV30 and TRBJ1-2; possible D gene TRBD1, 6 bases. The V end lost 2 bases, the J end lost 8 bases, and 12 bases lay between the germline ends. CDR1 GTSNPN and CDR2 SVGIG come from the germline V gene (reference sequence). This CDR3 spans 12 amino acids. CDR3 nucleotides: TGTGCCTGGAGTAGGGAGGGGGAAGGCTACACCTTC. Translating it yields CAWSREGEGYTF.

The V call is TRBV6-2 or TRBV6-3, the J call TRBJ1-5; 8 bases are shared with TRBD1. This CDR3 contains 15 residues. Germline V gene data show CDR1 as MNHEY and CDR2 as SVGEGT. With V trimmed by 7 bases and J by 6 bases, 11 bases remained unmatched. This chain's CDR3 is CASTRDRGGAQPQHF. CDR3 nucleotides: TGTGCCAGCACCAGAGACAGGGGAGGGGCTCAGCCCCAGCATTTT.

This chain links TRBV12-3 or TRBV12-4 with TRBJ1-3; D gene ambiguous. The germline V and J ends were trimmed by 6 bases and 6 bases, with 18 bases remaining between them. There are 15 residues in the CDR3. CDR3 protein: CASSPSRQAENTIYF. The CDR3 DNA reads TGTGCCAGCAGCCCCAGCCGGCAGGCTGAAAACACCATATATTTT.

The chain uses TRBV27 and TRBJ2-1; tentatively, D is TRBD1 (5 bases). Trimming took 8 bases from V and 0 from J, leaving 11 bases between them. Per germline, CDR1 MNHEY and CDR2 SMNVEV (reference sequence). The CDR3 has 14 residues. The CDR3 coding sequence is TGTGCCAGCCGCTTTGGGGCCTCCTACAATGAGCAGTTCTTC. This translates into CASRFGASYNEQFF.

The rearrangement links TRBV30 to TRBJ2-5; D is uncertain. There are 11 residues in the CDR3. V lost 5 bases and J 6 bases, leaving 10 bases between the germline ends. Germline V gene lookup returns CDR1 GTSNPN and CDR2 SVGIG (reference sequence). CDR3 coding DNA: TGTGCCTGGGCCACTGAGAAGACCCAGTACTTC. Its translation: CAWATEKTQYF.

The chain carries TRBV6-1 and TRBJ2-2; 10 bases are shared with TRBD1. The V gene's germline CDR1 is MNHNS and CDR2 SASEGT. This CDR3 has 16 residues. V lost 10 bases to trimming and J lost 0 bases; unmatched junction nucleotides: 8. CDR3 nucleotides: TGTGCCATTTCCAGCGGGACAGGGGCGAACACCGGGGAGCTGTTTTTT. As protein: CAISSGTGANTGELFF.

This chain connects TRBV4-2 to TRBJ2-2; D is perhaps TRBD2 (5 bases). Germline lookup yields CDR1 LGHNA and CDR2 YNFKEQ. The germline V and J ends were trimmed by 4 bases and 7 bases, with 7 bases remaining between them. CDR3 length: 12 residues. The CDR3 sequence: CASSPGDGELFF. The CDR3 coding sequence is TGTGCCAGCAGCCCCGGGGACGGGGAGCTGTTTTTT.

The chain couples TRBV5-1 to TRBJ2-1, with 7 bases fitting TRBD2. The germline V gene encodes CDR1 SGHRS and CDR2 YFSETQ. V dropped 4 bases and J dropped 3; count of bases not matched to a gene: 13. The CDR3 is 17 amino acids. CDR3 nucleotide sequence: TGCGCCAGCAGCCTAGGCTCTAGCGGAAGGTACTACAATGAGCAGTTCTTC. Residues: CASSLGSSGRYYNEQFF. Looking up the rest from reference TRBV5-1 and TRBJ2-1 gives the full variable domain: KAGVTQTPRYLIKTRGQQVTLSCSPISGHRSVSWYQQTPGQGLQFLFEYFSETQRNKGNFPGRFSGRQFSNSRSEMNVSTLELGDSALYLCASSLGSSGRYYNEQFFGPGTRLTVL.

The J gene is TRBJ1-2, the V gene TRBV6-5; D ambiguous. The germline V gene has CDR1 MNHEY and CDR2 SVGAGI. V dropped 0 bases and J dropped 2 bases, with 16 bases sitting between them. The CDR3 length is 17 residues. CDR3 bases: TGTGCCAGCAGTTACTCGGCGGTGATTGGGGTGAACTATGGCTACACCTTC. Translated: CASSYSAVIGVNYGYTF.

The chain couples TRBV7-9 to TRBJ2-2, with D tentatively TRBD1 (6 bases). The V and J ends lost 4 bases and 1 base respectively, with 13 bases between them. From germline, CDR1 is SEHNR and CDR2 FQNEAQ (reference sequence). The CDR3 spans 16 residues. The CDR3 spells CASSSRGQLNTGELFF. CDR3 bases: TGTGCCAGCAGCTCCAGAGGACAGTTGAACACCGGGGAGCTGTTTTTT. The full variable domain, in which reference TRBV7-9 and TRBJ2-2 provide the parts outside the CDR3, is DTGVSQNPRHKITKRGQNVTFRCDPISEHNRLYWYRQTLGQGPEFLTYFQNEAQLEKSRLLSDRFSAERPKGSFSTLEIQRTEQGDSAMYLCASSSRGQLNTGELFFGEGSRLTVL.

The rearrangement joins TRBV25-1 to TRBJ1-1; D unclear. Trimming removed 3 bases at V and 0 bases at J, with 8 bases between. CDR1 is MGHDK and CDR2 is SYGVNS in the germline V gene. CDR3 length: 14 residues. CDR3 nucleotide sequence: TGTGCCAGCAGTGATGGTTCTCTGAACACTGAAGCTTTCTTT. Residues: CASSDGSLNTEAFF.

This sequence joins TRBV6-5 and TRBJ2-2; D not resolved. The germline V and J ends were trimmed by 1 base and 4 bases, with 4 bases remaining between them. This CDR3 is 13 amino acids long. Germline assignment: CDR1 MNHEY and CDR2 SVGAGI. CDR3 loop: CASSYFITGELFF. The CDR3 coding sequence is TGTGCCAGCAGTTACTTCATCACCGGGGAGCTGTTTTTT.